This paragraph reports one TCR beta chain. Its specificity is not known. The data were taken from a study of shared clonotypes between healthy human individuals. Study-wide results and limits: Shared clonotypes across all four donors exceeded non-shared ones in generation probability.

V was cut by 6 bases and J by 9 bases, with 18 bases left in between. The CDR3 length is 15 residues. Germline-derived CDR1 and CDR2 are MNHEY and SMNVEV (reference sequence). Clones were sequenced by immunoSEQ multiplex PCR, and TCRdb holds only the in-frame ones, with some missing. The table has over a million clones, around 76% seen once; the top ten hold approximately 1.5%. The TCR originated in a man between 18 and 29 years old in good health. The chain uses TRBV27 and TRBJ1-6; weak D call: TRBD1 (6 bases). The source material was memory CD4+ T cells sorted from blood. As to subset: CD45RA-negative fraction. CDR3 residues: CASSIHRAVSSPLHF. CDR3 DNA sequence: TGTGCCAGCAGCATACACAGGGCAGTAAGTTCACCCCTCCACTTT.